This record looks at one T cell receptor beta chain sequence and its context. Its antigen is currently not known. No base qualities exist here, and no much larger clone lies one base off it. Samples from volunteer blood donors who had recovered from COVID-19 were contributed by a second Seattle source. Collaborating institutions collected whole blood in K2EDTA tubes following their own protocols. For TCRbeta analysis, collaborators shipped samples as frozen whole blood, isolated PBMCs, or DNA extracted from either of those sample types. The immunoSEQ Assay, a bias-controlled multiplex PCR, was used to amplify TCRbeta CDR3 regions from genomic DNA. The study's processing was this. Within the assay, amplification of reference gene primers was used to estimate how many nucleated cells each sample contained. Sequence reads were collapsed and filtered to measure the absolute abundance of every unique TCRbeta CDR3 rearrangement. For each sample, productive Simpson clonality was calculated as the square root of Simpson's diversity index over productive rearrangements. As stored in TCRdb, this immuneACCESS dataset retains in-frame rearrangements with V and J assigned. A fraction of the clones does not appear; measured against another copy, unresolved V genes explain less than half of the discrepancy, and the remainder lacks a known reason. V and J calls and clone size come straight from that table; D and trimming were deduced from the DNA. The sample table contains 140,000 or so clones; only one count was recorded for approximately 87% of them. The ten largest clonotypes hold less than 45% of the sample.

The record originates from a study of blood T cell repertoires in COVID-19 (dated by TCRdb to the early 2020s). Regarding the complete study: The collaborator samples originated in the United States, Italy and Spain and spanned the acute and convalescent phases of COVID-19. The material from the prospective study consisted of cDNA or gDNA derived from T cells, B-cell-depleted T cells, or PBMCs. Deeply sampled blood TCRbeta repertoires from subjects exposed to, actively infected with, or recovered from COVID-19 were included in the dataset. A freely available public database, intended as a resource for researchers studying the immune response to SARS-CoV-2, is where the repertoires were released. The samples were drawn from the first 160 participants of the ongoing ImmuneRACE study and from 950 to 1,500 subjects provided by 6 global collaborators. Nearly every sample came with metadata listing a de-identified subject ID, COVID-19 status, age in years and sex. Where available, HLA class I and class II types were obtained from metadata supplied by the sample provider rather than from assay-based typing. The paper's findings and limits, for the study overall: Clinical and demographic metadata were provided uncurated, with the amount varying by source and participant.

The specimen was peripheral blood. The sequence was obtained from a man between 45 and 60 years old who had recovered from COVID-19.

The bases are TGCAGCGTTGAAGATCAGCAGGGCCTGGGCTATGGCTACACCTTC. The resulting protein is CSVEDQQGLGYGYTF. The chain uses TRBV29-1 and TRBJ1-2; TRBD1 is a possible D gene, resting on 5 matching bases. The junction carries 15 bases between V and J, which are trimmed by 0 bases and 4 bases respectively. Taken from the germline V gene, the CDR1 and CDR2 loops are SQVTM and ANQGSEA. Measured from the cysteine to the phenylalanine, the CDR3 is 15 residues long. Here the CDR3 DNA is all that survives: 45 bases in frame from base 1.